A selection of T cell receptor beta chains follows, all from one sample in a study of T cell responses to AZD1222 COVID-19 vaccine. The repertoire was sequenced with immunoSEQ multiplex PCR; TCRdb's copy has only in-frame clones and lacks some. The sample includes roughly 170,000 clones, roughly nine tenths of them seen just once. This sample comprised peripheral blood, obtained on day 0 of AZD1222 vaccination. The origin of the receptors is an adult in good health. CDR3s include the opening cysteine and the closing phenylalanine or tryptophan. A D gene is named only where the DNA matches it firmly. The size field is filled for only some rows; it gives once, few, many or a size class.

size | D | J | V | CDR3 | DNA
- | TRBD2 | TRBJ2-7 | TRBV3-1/TRBV3-2 | CASSHGAGEDEQYF | TGTGCCAGCAGCCACGGGGCGGGAGAGGACGAGCAGTACTTC
few | TRBD1 | TRBJ2-7 | TRBV19 | CASSSGGRYEQYF | TGTGCCAGTAGTTCAGGGGGCCGTTACGAGCAGTACTTC
- | - | TRBJ1-5 | TRBV7-2 | CASSLGRATHF | TGTGCCAGCAGCTTAGGTCGGGCAACGCATTTT
- | - | TRBJ1-2 | TRBV7-2 | CASSPLGPSHGYTF | TGTGCCAGCAGCCCCCTAGGGCCCTCTCACGGCTACACCTTC
- | - | TRBJ2-5 | TRBV4-3 | CASSQEVREGGRETQYF | TGCGCCAGCAGCCAAGAGGTCAGGGAAGGCGGTCGGGAGACCCAGTACTTC
- | - | TRBJ2-7 | TRBV7-2 | CASSLADYEQYF | TGTGCCAGCAGCTTAGCCGACTACGAGCAGTACTTC
- | - | TRBJ1-1 | TRBV3-1/TRBV3-2 | CASSPNPVSTEAFF | TGTGCCAGCAGCCCGAACCCAGTTAGCACTGAAGCTTTCTTT
once | - | TRBJ1-2 | TRBV6-4 | CASSDSIRSGGYTF | TGTGCCAGCAGTGACTCGATCAGGTCTGGTGGCTACACCTTC
- | - | TRBJ1-1 | TRBV10-3 | CAISESRGTEAFF | TGTGCCATCAGTGAGTCCAGGGGCACTGAAGCTTTCTTT
- | TRBD1 | TRBJ1-5 | TRBV5-5 | CASSYMGQTYQPQHF | TGTGCCAGCAGCTACATGGGACAGACATATCAGCCCCAGCATTTT
once | TRBD1 | TRBJ1-4 | TRBV4-3 | CASSQDRGTGRGKLFF | TGCGCCAGCAGCCAAGATCGGGGGACAGGAAGGGGAAAACTGTTTTTT
- | TRBD2 | TRBJ2-7 | TRBV6-2/TRBV6-3 | CASSYLAVEGGYEQYF | TGTGCCAGCAGTTATTTGGCAGTCGAGGGAGGGTACGAGCAGTACTTC
- | - | TRBJ1-1 | TRBV5-6 | CASSLGSRGTEAFF | TGTGCCAGCAGCTTGGGATCCCGCGGGACTGAAGCTTTCTTT
once | - | TRBJ2-1 | TRBV11-2 | CASSLDNNEQFF | TGTGCCAGCAGCTTAGATAACAATGAGCAGTTCTTC
- | - | TRBJ1-2 | TRBV6-4 | CASSDGGNGYTF | TGTGCCAGCAGTGACGGGGGGAATGGCTACACCTTC
- | - | TRBJ1-1 | TRBV12-3/TRBV12-4 | CASSLIGSAFF | TGTGCCAGCAGTTTAATAGGGAGCGCTTTCTTT
- | - | TRBJ2-2 | TRBV12-3/TRBV12-4 | CASTQGLTGELFF | TGTGCCAGCACGCAGGGACTCACCGGGGAGCTGTTTTTT